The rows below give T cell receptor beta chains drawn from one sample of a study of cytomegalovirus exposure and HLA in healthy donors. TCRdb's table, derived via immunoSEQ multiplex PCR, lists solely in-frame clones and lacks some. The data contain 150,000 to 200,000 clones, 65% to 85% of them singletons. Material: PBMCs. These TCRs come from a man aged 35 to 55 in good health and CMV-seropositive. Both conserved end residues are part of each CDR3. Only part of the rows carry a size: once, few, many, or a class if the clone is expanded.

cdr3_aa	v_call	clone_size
CASSASRQGAWGTEAFF	TRBV6-1	few
CASSYPSGGAEGRADTQYF	TRBV5-1	few
CASRGQGYAGELFF	TRBV19	medium-sized
CASKAGASNQPQHF	TRBV6-5	-
CAWSPGGYEKLFF	TRBV30	-
CASRKTGGASAGYTF	TRBV27	-
CASSLSGPGGSEQYF	TRBV28	-
CASSRRENTEAFF	TRBV5-4	-
CASGGRSQETQYF	TRBV30	-
CASSEGVVQGATDTQYF	TRBV25-1	-
CASTLDRLNTEAFF	TRBV11-2	-
CASSRDRAYTEAFF	TRBV5-4	-
CASSARGGQETQYF	TRBV5-6	-
CASSLEQGRNEQFF	TRBV5-8	-
CASSLGGEQYF	TRBV28	-
CASSLTGAETQYF	TRBV2	few
CASSPLSHKAGGYNEQFF	TRBV7-8	-
CASSPAGTGAGKLFF	TRBV4-2	-
CASSWNRGGETQYF	TRBV5-1	-
CASSQGAGAGQPQHF	TRBV7-6	-
CASSASNTGELFF	TRBV6-4	-